This T cell receptor beta chain was sequenced for a study of cytomegalovirus exposure and HLA in healthy donors (dated 2017 in TCRdb). Study-level background: According to a later analysis, one platform produced both the 110 or so validation repertoires and the 670 or so repertoires of the first cohort. The study was designed to test whether signatures of past pathogen exposure could be identified by cataloging public T cell receptors. Along with the roughly 670-subject first cohort, a separate validation cohort of over a hundred different subjects was used. To predict cytomegalovirus infection status, the study brought together high-throughput TCR immunosequencing, statistical association of individual TCRs with disease status, and machine learning. The full study reports these points: Cytomegalovirus status was reported to be diagnosed by the classifier with high specificity and sensitivity in both the original and validation cohorts. The validation cohort had no HLA typing available for a later analysis, so co-occurrence within that cohort was assessed over all 110 or so repertoires. It was suggested by the authors that the approach could potentially be generalized to other disease states and immunological phenotypes. Across donors, most TCR sequences were observed very rarely, whereas some public TCRs were present in many individuals. A total of fewer than 200 TCR beta chains were listed by the study as associated with cytomegalovirus. A few of the identified cytomegalovirus-associated TCR beta chains were confirmed in vitro to be specific for cytomegalovirus antigens. A later analysis found that TCRs clustered in the first cohort also tended to co-occur in the approximately 120 validation repertoires, with 94% of cluster scores above 0.

With regard to this clone: Its binding antigen is unknown. One base away there is no much larger clone; base qualities are not given.

V has 2 bases trimmed and J has 5 bases trimmed; junction bases matching no gene number 6. CDR1 is given as MGHRA and CDR2 as YSYEKL, both from the germline V gene. Counted from cysteine to phenylalanine, this CDR3 has 16 amino acids. Just the 48-base CDR3 DNA is kept, in frame starting at base 1. Preparation of the library involved the immunoSEQ multiplex PCR assay. As for the original processing: To diagnose cytomegalovirus status from the catalog of TCR beta chain sequences, a statistical classification framework was built. This is the immuneACCESS table as TCRdb keeps it, with only in-frame sequences that have V and J called. A part of the clones is gone; compared with another copy, unresolved V genes explain less than half, and the rest is unexplained. Clonal size and the V and J genes are those of that table, whereas D and trimming came from the DNA. The sample table records under 150,000 clones; 84% of these occur just once. Roughly 1.4% of the sample rests with the top ten.

The donors belonged to the validation cohort of under 150 subjects, which was separate from the roughly 680-subject first cohort. This TCR was recovered from a woman between 25 and 40 years old in good health and CMV-seronegative. The rearranged segments are TRBV4-1 and TRBJ2-1, and TRBD2 aligns with 10 junction nucleotides. Material: PBMCs. The sequenced DNA: TGCGCCAGCAGCCAATACCTAGCGGGGGCTAACAATGAGCAGTTCTTC. Its protein product is CASSQYLAGANNEQFF.